Reported below is one T cell receptor (beta chain). The data are from a study of T-cell memory formation after mild COVID-19. TCRdb analysed the 5' RACE reads with MiXCR anew, one entry per CDR3 protein. The sample carries about 350,000 distinct CDR3 sequences, around an eighth recorded once. The V gene's germline CDR1 is MDHEN and CDR2 SYDVKM. V gave up 6 bases and J gave up 2 bases, with 13 bases separating them. The CDR3 length is 14 residues. The sequenced material came from PBMCs or a T cell subset sorted from them (not recorded which). The source of this sequence is a man aged 18 to 29 who had mild COVID-19 (a few samples of this study predate the infection). Cell type and time point are not known. V is TRBV28 and J is TRBJ1-2, with D perhaps TRBD1 (5 bases). CDR3 in amino acids: CASSWGQGNYGYTF. The CDR3 DNA is TGTGCCAGCAGCTGGGGTCAGGGAAACTATGGCTACACCTTC.